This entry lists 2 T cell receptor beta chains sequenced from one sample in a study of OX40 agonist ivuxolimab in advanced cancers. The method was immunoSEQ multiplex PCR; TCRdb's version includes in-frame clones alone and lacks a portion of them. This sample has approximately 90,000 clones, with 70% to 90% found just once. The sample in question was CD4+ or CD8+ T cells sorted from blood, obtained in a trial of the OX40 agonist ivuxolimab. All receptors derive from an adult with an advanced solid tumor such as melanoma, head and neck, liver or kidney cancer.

CDR3 DNA: TGTGCCAGCAGGGAAGCGGGGACTAATGAAAAACTGTTTTTT. Translating it yields CASREAGTNEKLFF. The chain links TRBV6-5 to TRBJ1-4, with D unclear. V dropped 6 bases and J dropped 2 bases, with 10 bases sitting between them. The CDR3 extends over 14 amino acids. The germline V gene encodes CDR1 MNHEY and CDR2 SVGAGI.

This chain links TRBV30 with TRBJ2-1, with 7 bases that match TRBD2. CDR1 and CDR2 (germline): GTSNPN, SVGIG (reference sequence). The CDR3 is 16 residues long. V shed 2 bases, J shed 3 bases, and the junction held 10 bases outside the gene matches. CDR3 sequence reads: CAWSRILAASYNEQFF. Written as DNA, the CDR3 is TGTGCCTGGAGTCGAATTCTAGCGGCGAGCTACAATGAGCAGTTCTTC. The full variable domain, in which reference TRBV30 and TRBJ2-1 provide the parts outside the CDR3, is SQTIHQWPATLVQPVGSPLSLECTVEGTSNPNLYWYRQAAGRGLQLLFYSVGIGQISSEVPQNLSASRPQDRQFILSSKKLLLSDSGFYLCAWSRILAASYNEQFFGPGTRLTVL.